This TCR beta chain was recovered during a study of lymphopenia after photon versus proton radiotherapy. Study results and caveats: Oligoclonal CD8+ Temra expansion after nadir drove photon patients' diversity drop. Post-nadir TCR diversity decline inversely tracked overall survival among those who died. Proton therapy kept repertoires fairly stable, unlike photons, which gained effector/memory cells.

The data were produced by immunoSEQ multiplex PCR, yet TCRdb's version contains in-frame clones alone and is incomplete. The data hold over 50,000 clones, with around 87% observed a single time. This CDR3 has 14 residues. Germline CDR1 and CDR2: KGHSH and LQKENI. The V end lost 3 bases, the J end lost 3 bases, and 10 bases lay between the germline ends. On this clone: Its antigen is as yet unknown.

The sample in question was peripheral blood, obtained from a patient treated with photon-based radiotherapy. The receptor was isolated from a man between 35 and 55 years old with gastric cancer. V usage is TRBV18 and J usage is TRBJ2-3; D is possibly TRBD1 (6 bases). This CDR3 reads CASSPVTGTDTQYF. The CDR3 DNA sequence: TGTGCCAGCTCACCGGTGACAGGAACAGATACGCAGTATTTT.